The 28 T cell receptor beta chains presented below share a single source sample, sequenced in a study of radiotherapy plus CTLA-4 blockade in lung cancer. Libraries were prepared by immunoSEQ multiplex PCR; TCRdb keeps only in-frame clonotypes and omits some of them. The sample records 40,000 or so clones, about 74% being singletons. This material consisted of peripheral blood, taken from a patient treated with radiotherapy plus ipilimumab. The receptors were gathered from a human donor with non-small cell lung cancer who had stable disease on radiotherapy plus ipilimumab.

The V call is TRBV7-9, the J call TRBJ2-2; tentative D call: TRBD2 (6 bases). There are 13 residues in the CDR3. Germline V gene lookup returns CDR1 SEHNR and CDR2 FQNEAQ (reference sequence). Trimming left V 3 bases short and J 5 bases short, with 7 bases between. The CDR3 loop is CASSLAGTGELFF. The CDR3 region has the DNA TGTGCCAGCAGCTTGGCGGGGACCGGGGAGCTGTTTTTT.

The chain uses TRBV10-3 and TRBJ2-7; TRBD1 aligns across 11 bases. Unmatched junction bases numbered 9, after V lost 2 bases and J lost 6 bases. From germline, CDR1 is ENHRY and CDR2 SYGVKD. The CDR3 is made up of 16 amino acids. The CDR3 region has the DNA TGTGCCATCAGTGAGCTAGGAAGGACAGGGGGCTTCGAGCAGTACTTC. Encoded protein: CAISELGRTGGFEQYF.

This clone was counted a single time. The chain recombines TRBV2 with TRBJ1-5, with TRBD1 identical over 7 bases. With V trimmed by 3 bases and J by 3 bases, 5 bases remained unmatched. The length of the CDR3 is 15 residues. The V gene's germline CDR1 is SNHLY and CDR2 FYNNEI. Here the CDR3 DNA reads TGTGCCAGCAGTGAGGCCGGGACAGTCAATCAGCCCCAGCATTTT. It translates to CASSEAGTVNQPQHF. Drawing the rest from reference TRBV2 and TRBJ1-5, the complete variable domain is EPEVTQTPSHQVTQMGQEVILRCVPISNHLYFYWYRQILGQKVEFLVSFYNNEISEKSEIFDDQFSVERPDGSNFTLKIRSTKLEDSAMYFCASSEAGTVNQPQHFGDGTRLSIL.

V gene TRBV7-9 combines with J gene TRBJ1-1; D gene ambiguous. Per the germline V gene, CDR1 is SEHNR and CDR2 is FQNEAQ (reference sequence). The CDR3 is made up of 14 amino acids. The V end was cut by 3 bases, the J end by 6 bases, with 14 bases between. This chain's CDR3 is CASSFPGPAAEAFF. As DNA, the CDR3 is TGTGCCAGCAGCTTCCCCGGCCCGGCGGCTGAAGCTTTCTTT. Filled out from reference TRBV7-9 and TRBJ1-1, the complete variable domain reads DTGVSQNPRHKITKRGQNVTFRCDPISEHNRLYWYRQTLGQGPEFLTYFQNEAQLEKSRLLSDRFSAERPKGSFSTLEIQRTEQGDSAMYLCASSFPGPAAEAFFGQGTRLTVV.

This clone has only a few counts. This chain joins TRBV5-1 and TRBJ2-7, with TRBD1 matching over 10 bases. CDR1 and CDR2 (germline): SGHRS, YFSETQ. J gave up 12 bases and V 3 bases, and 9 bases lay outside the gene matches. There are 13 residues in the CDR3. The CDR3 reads CASSWDGQGVRYF. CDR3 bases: TGCGCCAGCAGCTGGGACGGACAGGGGGTACGGTACTTC.

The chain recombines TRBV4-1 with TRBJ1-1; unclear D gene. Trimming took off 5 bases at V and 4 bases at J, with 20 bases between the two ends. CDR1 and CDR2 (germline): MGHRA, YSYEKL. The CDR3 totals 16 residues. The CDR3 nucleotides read TGCGCCAGCAGCGTCCAAAACGAGGGCCGGGGCACTGAAGCTTTCTTT. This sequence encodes CASSVQNEGRGTEAFF.

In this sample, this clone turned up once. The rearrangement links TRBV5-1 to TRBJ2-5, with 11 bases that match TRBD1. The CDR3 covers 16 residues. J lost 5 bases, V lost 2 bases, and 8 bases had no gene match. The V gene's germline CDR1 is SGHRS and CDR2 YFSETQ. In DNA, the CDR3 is TGCGCCAGCAGCTTTAACGGACAGGGGGCGCCGGAGACCCAGTACTTC. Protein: CASSFNGQGAPETQYF.

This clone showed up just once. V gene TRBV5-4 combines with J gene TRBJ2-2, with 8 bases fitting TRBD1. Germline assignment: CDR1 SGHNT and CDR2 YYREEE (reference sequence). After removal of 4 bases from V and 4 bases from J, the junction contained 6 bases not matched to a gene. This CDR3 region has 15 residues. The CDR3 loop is CASSIGQGTTGELFF. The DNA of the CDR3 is TGTGCCAGCAGCATAGGACAGGGAACCACCGGGGAGCTGTTTTTT.

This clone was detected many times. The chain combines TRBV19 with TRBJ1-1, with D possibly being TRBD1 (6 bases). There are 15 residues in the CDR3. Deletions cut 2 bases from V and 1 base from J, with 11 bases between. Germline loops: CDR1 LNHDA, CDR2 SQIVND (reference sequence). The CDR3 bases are TGTGCCAGTAGTATACGTCCAGGGGCGAACACTGAAGCTTTCTTT. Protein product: CASSIRPGANTEAFF.

The CDR3 sequence is CASRAGTGVEAFF. In DNA, the CDR3 is TGTGCCAGCAGGGCCGGGACAGGGGTTGAAGCTTTCTTT. The chain joins TRBV6-6 to TRBJ1-1; 10 nucleotides line up with TRBD1. Germline CDR1 reads MNHNY; CDR2 reads SVGAGI (reference sequence). The trim removed 6 bases at V and 7 bases at J, leaving 5 bases unmatched. The CDR3 is 13 amino acids.

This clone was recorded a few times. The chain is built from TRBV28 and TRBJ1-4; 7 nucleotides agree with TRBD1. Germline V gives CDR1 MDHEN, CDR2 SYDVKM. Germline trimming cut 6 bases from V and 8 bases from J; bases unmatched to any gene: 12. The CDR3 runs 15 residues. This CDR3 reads CASSRPAGGSEKLFF. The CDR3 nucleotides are TGTGCCAGCAGCCGACCAGCAGGGGGGAGCGAAAAACTGTTTTTT.

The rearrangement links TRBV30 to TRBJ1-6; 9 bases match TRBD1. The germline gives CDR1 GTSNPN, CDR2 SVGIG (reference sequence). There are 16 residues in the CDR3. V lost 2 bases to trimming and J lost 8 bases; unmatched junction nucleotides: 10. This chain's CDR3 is CAWSTQRTGVYSPLHF. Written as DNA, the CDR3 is TGTGCCTGGAGTACCCAAAGGACAGGGGTTTATTCACCCCTCCACTTT.

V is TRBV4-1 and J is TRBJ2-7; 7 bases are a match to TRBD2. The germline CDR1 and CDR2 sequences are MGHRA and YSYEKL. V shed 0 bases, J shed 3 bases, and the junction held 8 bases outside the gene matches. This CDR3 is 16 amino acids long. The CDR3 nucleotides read TGCGCCAGCAGCCAAGATCTTGCGGGGGTCCTCTACGAGCAGTACTTC. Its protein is CASSQDLAGVLYEQYF.

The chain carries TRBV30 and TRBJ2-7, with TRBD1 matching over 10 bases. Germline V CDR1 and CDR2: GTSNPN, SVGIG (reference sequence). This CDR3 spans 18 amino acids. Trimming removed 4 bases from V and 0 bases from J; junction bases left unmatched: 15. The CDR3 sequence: CAWTSRDRGLSRSYEQYF. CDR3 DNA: TGTGCCTGGACCAGCCGGGACAGGGGTCTATCCCGCTCCTACGAGCAGTACTTC.

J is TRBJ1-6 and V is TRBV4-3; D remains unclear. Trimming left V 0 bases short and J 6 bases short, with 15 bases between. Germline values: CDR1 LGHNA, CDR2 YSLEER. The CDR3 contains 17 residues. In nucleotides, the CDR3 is TGCGCCAGCAGCCAAGATTTAACAGCAACTCCTAATTCACCCCTCCACTTT. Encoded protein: CASSQDLTATPNSPLHF.

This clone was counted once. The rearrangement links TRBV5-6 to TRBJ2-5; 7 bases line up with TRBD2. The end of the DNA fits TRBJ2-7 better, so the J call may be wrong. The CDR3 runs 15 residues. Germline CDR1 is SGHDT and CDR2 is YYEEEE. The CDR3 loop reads CASSPPFGGGYEQYF. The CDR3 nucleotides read TGTGCCAGCAGCCCGCCTTTTGGGGGGGGCTACGAGCAGTACTTC.

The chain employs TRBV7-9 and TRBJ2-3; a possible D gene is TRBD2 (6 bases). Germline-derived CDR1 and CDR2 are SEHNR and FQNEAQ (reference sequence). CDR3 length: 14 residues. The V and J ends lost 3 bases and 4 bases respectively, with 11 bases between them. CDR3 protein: CASSFIRGADTQYF. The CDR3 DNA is TGTGCCAGCAGCTTTATCCGCGGGGCAGATACGCAGTATTTT.

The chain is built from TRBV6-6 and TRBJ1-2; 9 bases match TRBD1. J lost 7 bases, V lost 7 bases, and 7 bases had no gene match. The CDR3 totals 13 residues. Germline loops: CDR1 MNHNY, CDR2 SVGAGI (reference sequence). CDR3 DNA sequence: TGTGCCAGCACCGAGACAGGGGGGATTGGCTACACCTTC. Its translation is CASTETGGIGYTF.

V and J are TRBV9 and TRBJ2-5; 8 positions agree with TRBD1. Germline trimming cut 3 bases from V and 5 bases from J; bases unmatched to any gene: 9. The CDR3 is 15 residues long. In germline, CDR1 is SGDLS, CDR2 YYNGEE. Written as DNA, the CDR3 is TGTGCCAGCAGCGACGGGACAGGACCATGGGAGACCCAGTACTTC. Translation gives CASSDGTGPWETQYF.

CDR3 protein: CPGKRDEQYF. CDR3 coding DNA: TGTCCCGGGAAGCGGGACGAGCAGTACTTC. This chain connects TRBV7-3 to TRBJ2-7, with a weak D call TRBD2 (6 bases). This CDR3 contains 10 residues. Germline assignment: CDR1 SGHTA and CDR2 FQGTGA.

The CDR3 bases are TGTGCCAGCAGCCGCACGACGGGACAGATCTACGAGCAGTACTTC. This codes for CASSRTTGQIYEQYF. V gene TRBV7-9 combines with J gene TRBJ2-7; 7 bases match TRBD1. The CDR3 has 15 amino acids. V trimming: 5 bases; J trimming: 3 bases; junction bases outside the gene matches: 10. Germline V lookup: CDR1 SEHNR, CDR2 FQNEAQ (reference sequence).

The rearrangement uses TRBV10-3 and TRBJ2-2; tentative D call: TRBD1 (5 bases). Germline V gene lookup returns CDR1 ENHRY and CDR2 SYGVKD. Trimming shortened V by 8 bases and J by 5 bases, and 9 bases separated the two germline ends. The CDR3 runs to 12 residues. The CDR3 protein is CAIAPGTGELFF. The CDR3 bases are TGTGCCATCGCCCCAGGGACCGGGGAGCTGTTTTTT.

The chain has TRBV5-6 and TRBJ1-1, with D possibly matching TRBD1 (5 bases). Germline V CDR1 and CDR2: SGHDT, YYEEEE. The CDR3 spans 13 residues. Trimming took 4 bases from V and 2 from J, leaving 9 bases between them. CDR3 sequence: CASSLQGNTEAFF. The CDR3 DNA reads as TGTGCCAGCAGCCTCCAGGGAAACACTGAAGCTTTCTTT.

CDR3 sequence (DNA): TGTGCCAGCAGCCCCGGAGGGACAGGTGTTGACTACAATGAGCAGTTCTTC. Translation: CASSPGGTGVDYNEQFF. The chain carries TRBV27 and TRBJ2-1, with 8 positions matching TRBD1. Germline V gene lookup returns CDR1 MNHEY and CDR2 SMNVEV (reference sequence). Trimming at V came to 6 bases and at J to 3 bases, leaving 13 bases not matched to a gene. The CDR3 extends over 17 amino acids.

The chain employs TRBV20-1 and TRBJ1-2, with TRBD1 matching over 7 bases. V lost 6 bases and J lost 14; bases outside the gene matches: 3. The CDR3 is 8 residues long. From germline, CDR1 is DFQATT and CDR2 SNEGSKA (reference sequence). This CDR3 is CSANRGTF. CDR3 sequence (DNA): TGCAGTGCAAACAGGGGAACCTTC.

CDR3 in amino acids: CASSRTGTYEQYF. The CDR3 DNA follows: TGTGCCAGCAGCCGGACAGGGACTTACGAGCAGTACTTC. The chain recombines TRBV4-2 with TRBJ2-7; TRBD1 aligns across 8 bases. J was trimmed by 4 bases and V by 4 bases; bases with no gene match: 3. The CDR3 totals 13 residues. Germline loops: CDR1 LGHNA, CDR2 YNFKEQ.

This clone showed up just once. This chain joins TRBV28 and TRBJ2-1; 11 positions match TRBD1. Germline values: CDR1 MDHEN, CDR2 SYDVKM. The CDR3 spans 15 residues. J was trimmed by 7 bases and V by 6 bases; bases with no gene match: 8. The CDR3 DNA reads TGTGCCAGCAGGGGGGACAGGGGGTTATCAAATGAGCAGTTCTTC. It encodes CASRGDRGLSNEQFF.

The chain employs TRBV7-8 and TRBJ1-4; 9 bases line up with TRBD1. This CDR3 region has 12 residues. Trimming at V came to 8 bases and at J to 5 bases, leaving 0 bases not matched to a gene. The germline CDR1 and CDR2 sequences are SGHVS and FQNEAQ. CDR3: CASGQGNEKLFF. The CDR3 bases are TGTGCCAGCGGACAGGGGAATGAAAAACTGTTTTTT.